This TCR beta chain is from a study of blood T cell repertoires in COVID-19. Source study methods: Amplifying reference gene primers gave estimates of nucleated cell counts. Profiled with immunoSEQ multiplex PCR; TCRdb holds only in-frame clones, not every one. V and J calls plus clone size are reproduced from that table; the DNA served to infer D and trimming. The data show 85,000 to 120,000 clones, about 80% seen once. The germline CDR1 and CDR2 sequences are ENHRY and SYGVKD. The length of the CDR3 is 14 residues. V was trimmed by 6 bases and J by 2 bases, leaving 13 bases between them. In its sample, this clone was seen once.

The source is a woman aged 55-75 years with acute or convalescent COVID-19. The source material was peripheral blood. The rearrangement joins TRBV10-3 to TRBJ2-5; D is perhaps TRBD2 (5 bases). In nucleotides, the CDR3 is TGTGCCATCAGCCGGGGAAAGGAACAAGAGACCCAGTACTTC. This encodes CAISRGKEQETQYF.